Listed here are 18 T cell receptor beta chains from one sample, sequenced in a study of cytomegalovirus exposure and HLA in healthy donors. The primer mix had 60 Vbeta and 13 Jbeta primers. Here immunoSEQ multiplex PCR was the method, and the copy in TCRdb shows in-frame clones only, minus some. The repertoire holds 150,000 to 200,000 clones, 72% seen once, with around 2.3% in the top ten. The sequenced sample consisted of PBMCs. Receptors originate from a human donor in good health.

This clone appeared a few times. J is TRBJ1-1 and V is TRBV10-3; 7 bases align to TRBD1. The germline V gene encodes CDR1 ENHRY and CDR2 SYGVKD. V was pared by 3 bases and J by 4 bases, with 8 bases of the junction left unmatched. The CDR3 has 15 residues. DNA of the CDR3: TGTGCCATCAGTGAACGCGACAGGGCGAGCACTGAAGCTTTCTTT. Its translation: CAISERDRASTEAFF.

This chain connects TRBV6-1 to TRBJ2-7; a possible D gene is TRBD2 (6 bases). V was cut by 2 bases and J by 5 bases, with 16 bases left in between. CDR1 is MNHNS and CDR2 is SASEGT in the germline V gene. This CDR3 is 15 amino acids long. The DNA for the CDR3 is TGTGCCAGCAGTGAATGGGGGGAGCGTATCAACGAGCAGTACTTC. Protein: CASSEWGERINEQYF.

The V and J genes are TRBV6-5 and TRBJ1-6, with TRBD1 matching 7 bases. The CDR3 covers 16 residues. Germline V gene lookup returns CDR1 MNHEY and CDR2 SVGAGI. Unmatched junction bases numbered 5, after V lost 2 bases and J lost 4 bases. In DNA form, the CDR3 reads TGTGCCAGCAGTTACGATCCGGGACAGTATAATTCACCCCTCCACTTT. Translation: CASSYDPGQYNSPLHF.

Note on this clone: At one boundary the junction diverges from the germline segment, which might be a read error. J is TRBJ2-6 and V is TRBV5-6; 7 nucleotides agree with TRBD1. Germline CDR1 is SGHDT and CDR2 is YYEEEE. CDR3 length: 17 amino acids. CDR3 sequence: CASSLVQGESGANALTF. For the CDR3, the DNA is TGTGCCAGCAGCTTGGTGCAGGGGGAATCTGGGGCCAACGCCCTGACTTTC.

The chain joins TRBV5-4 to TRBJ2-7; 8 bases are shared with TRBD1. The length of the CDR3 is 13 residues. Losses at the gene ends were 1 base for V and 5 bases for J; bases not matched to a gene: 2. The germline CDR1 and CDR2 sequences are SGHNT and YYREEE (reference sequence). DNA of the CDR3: TGTGCCAGCAGCTTGAACAGGGGGGACGAGCAGTACTTC. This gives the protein CASSLNRGDEQYF.

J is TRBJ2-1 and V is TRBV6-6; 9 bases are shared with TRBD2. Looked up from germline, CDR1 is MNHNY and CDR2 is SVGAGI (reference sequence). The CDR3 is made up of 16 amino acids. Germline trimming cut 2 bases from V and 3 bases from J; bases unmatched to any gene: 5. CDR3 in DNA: TGTGCCAGCAGTTACGTGCGGGGGGGCCTCTACAATGAGCAGTTCTTC. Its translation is CASSYVRGGLYNEQFF.

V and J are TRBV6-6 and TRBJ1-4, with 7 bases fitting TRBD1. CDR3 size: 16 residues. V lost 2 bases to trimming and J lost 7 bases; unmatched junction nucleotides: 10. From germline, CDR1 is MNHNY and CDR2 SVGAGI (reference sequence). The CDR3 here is CASSYARIDRVEKLFF. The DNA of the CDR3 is TGTGCCAGCAGTTACGCCCGCATCGACAGGGTTGAAAAACTGTTTTTT.

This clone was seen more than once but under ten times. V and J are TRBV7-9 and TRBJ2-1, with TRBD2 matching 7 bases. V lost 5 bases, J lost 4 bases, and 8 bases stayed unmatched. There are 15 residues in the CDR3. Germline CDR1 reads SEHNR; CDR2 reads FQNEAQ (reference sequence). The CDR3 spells CASSHRGGTYNEQFF. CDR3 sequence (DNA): TGTGCCAGCAGCCACCGCGGGGGAACGTACAATGAGCAGTTCTTC.

The CDR3 nucleotides are TGTGCCAGCAGGGAGCGGACAGGGCCGGACGAGCAGTACTTC. Translated, it gives CASRERTGPDEQYF. The chain has TRBV7-2 and TRBJ2-7, with 8 bases aligning to TRBD1. Trimming cost V 6 bases and J 5 bases; bases outside gene matches: 9. Germline V CDR1 and CDR2: SGHTA, FQGNSA. The CDR3 is 14 amino acids. The full variable domain, rest sourced from reference TRBV7-2 and TRBJ2-7, is GAGVSQSPSNKVTEKGKDVELRCDPISGHTALYWYRQSLGQGLEFLIYFQGNSAPDKSGLPSDRFSAERTGGSVSTLTIQRTQQEDSAVYLCASRERTGPDEQYFGPGTRLTVT.

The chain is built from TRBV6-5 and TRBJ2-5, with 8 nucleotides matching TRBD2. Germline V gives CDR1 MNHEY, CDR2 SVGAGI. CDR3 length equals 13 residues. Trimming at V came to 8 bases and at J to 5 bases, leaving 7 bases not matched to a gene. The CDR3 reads CASGGGLEETQYF. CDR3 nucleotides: TGTGCCAGCGGGGGGGGACTAGAGGAGACCCAGTACTTC.

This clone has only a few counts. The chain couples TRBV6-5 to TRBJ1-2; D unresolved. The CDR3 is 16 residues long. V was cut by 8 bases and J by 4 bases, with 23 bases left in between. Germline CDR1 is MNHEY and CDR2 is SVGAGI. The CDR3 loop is CASCSGGGESVYGYTF. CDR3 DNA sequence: TGTGCCAGCTGTTCGGGAGGAGGTGAGTCGGTCTATGGCTACACCTTC.

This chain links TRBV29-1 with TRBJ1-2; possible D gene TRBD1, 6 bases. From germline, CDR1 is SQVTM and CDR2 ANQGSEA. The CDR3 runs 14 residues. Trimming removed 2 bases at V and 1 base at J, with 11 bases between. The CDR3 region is CSVEPGTFNYGYTF. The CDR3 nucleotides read TGCAGCGTTGAACCTGGGACATTTAACTATGGCTACACCTTC. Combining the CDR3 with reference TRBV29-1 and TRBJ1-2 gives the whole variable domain SAVISQKPSRDICQRGTSLTIQCQVDSQVTMMFWYRQQPGQSLTLIATANQGSEATYESGFVIDKFPISRPNLTFSTLTVSNMSPEDSSIYLCSVEPGTFNYGYTFGSGTRLTVV.

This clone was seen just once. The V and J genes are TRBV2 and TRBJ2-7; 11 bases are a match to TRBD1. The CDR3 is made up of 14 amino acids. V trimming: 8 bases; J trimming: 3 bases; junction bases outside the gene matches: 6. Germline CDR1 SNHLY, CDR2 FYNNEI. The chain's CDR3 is CASQEGTGGYEQYF. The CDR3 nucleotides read TGTGCCAGCCAGGAAGGGACAGGGGGCTACGAGCAGTACTTC.

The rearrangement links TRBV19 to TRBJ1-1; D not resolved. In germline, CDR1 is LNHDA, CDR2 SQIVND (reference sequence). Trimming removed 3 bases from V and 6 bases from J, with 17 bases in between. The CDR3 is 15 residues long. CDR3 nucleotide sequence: TGTGCCAGTAGTATGAGATCTGCTTCCGAACCTGAAGCTTTCTTT. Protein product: CASSMRSASEPEAFF.

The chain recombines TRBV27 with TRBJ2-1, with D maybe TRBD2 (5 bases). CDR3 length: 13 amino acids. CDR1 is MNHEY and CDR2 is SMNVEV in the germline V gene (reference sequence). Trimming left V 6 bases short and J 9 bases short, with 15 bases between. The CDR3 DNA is TGTGCCAGCAGCTCTTCGGGGTATAGTGAGCAGTTCTTC. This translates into CASSSSGYSEQFF.

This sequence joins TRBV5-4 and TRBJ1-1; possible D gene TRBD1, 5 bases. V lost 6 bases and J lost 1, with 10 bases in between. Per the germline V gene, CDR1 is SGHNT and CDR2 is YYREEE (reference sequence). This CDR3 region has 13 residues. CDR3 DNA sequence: TGTGCCAGCAACGGGGGGGGGAACACTGAAGCTTTCTTT. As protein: CASNGGGNTEAFF.

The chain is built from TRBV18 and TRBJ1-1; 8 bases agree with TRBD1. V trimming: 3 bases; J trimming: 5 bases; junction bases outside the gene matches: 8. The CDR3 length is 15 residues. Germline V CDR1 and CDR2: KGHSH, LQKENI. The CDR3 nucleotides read TGTGCCAGCTCACCGCGGGACAGGAGGGGGACTGAAGCTTTCTTT. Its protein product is CASSPRDRRGTEAFF. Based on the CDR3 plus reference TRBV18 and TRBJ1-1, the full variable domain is NAGVMQNPRHLVRRRGQEARLRCSPMKGHSHVYWYRQLPEEGLKFMVYLQKENIIDESGMPKERFSAEFPKEGPSILRIQQVVRGDSAAYFCASSPRDRRGTEAFFGQGTRLTVV.

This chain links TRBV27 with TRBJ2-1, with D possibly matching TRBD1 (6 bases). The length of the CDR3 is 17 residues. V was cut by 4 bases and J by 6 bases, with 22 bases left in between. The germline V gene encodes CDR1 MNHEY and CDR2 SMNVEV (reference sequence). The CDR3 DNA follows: TGTGCCAGCAGTTCCCGCCACCAGTACGGACAGATCAATGAGCAGTTCTTC. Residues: CASSSRHQYGQINEQFF.